This T cell receptor beta chain appears in the sequencing data of a study of shared clonotypes between healthy human individuals. The sequencing of unsorted PBMC DNA took place on ten immunoSEQ deep assay plates. This table comes from immunoSEQ multiplex PCR, and its TCRdb copy is limited to in-frame clones, with some not included. The sample yields 450,000 to 600,000 clones, 79% seen once. Unsorted samples, those not sorted, used roughly 87 million PBMCs for genomic DNA. This TCR derives from a woman aged 40-49 years in good health. Some clones in this sample may be carry-over from other donors' samples. Sequencing was performed on PBMCs.

Here the CDR3 DNA reads TGTGCCACCTCGGCTCTAGCGGGAGCTGGGACCTACAATGAGCAGTTCTTC. Its protein is CATSALAGAGTYNEQFF. The chain couples TRBV5-4 to TRBJ2-1, with 10 bases matching TRBD2. J lost 2 bases, V lost 9 bases, and 14 bases had no gene match. The germline gives CDR1 SGHNT, CDR2 YYREEE (reference sequence). CDR3 size: 17 residues.